This is a list of T cell receptor beta chains from one sample in a study of identifying expanded T cells in peripheral blood. The data were produced by immunoSEQ multiplex PCR, yet TCRdb's version contains in-frame clones alone and is incomplete. The data hold over 90,000 clones, with approximately 91% observed a single time. Sample: blood. The receptors come from a person between 18 and 75 years old in good health. The CDR3 runs from the conserved cysteine through the conserved F or W. D genes are given only for firm matches. Clone size is given for some rows only: seen once, a few or many times, or a class if the clone is expanded.

V gene: TRBV9
clone size: .
D gene: TRBD1
CDR3 length: 13
J gene: TRBJ2-7
CDR3 DNA: TGTGCCAGCGGGCCCGGGACAGGGTTTGAGCAGTACTTC
CDR3 protein: CASGPGTGFEQYF

V gene: TRBV7-2
clone size: .
D gene: .
CDR3 length: 15
J gene: TRBJ1-5
CDR3 DNA: TGTGCCAGCAGCTTAGCGCCAGGGGTCAATCAGCCCCAGCATTTT
CDR3 protein: CASSLAPGVNQPQHF

V gene: TRBV2
clone size: .
D gene: .
CDR3 length: 12
J gene: TRBJ2-1
CDR3 DNA: TGTGCCAGCAGCGGAATCGGCGATGAGCAGTTCTTC
CDR3 protein: CASSGIGDEQFF

V gene: TRBV6-4
clone size: .
D gene: .
CDR3 length: 14
J gene: TRBJ2-1
CDR3 DNA: TGTGCCAGCGGTCCGGCTAGCGTTTACAATGAGCAGTTCTTC
CDR3 protein: CASGPASVYNEQFF

V gene: TRBV11-3
clone size: .
D gene: .
CDR3 length: 14
J gene: TRBJ2-1
CDR3 DNA: TGTGCCAGCAGCTTGATGGGCGTCTACAATGAGCAGTTCTTC
CDR3 protein: CASSLMGVYNEQFF

V gene: TRBV5-4
clone size: once
D gene: .
CDR3 length: 16
J gene: TRBJ1-3
CDR3 DNA: TGTGCCAGCAGCGAACGTCAGGGTAGGGCTGGAAACACCATATATTTT
CDR3 protein: CASSERQGRAGNTIYF

V gene: TRBV27
clone size: .
D gene: TRBD2
CDR3 length: 18
J gene: TRBJ2-7
CDR3 DNA: TGTGCCAGCAGACCCCCGGGGACTACTAGCAGACGCTCCTACGAGCAGTACTTC
CDR3 protein: CASRPPGTTSRRSYEQYF

V gene: TRBV4-1
clone size: few
D gene: TRBD1
CDR3 length: 15
J gene: TRBJ1-2
CDR3 DNA: TGCGCCAGCAGCCTGGGACAGGGGGTAATCTATGGCTACACCTTC
CDR3 protein: CASSLGQGVIYGYTF

V gene: TRBV7-9
clone size: .
D gene: .
CDR3 length: 15
J gene: TRBJ2-5
CDR3 DNA: TGTGCCAGCAGCTTAAGTGGACAGATGTGGGAGACCCAGTACTTC
CDR3 protein: CASSLSGQMWETQYF

V gene: TRBV19
clone size: .
D gene: TRBD2
CDR3 length: 15
J gene: TRBJ2-3
CDR3 DNA: TGTGCCAGTAGTACTAGCGGAGGTAGCACAGATACGCAGTATTTT
CDR3 protein: CASSTSGGSTDTQYF

V gene: TRBV9
clone size: .
D gene: .
CDR3 length: 15
J gene: TRBJ1-2
CDR3 DNA: TGTGCCAGCAGCGTAGAGGCTGTGACAGGAGAAGGCTACACCTTC
CDR3 protein: CASSVEAVTGEGYTF

V gene: TRBV15
clone size: .
D gene: .
CDR3 length: 16
J gene: TRBJ1-5
CDR3 DNA: TGTGCCACCAGCAGAGGAACCGGGACACAGGAGTTGTCCCAGCATTTT
CDR3 protein: CATSRGTGTQELSQHF

V gene: TRBV4-3
clone size: .
D gene: .
CDR3 length: 16
J gene: TRBJ2-6
CDR3 DNA: TGCGCCAGCAGCCAAGAGCTCAGTGCTGGGGCCAACGTCCTGACTTTC
CDR3 protein: CASSQELSAGANVLTF

V gene: TRBV12-5
clone size: few
D gene: .
CDR3 length: 14
J gene: TRBJ2-7
CDR3 DNA: TGTGCTAGTGCCCGGGAACAGGGCTCCTACGAGCAGTACTTC
CDR3 protein: CASAREQGSYEQYF

V gene: TRBV28
clone size: .
D gene: TRBD1
CDR3 length: 15
J gene: TRBJ1-2
CDR3 DNA: TGTGCCAGCAGTCCAACTTATCAGGGGGACTATGGCTACACCTTC
CDR3 protein: CASSPTYQGDYGYTF

V gene: TRBV13
clone size: .
D gene: .
CDR3 length: 14
J gene: TRBJ2-5
CDR3 DNA: TGTGCCAGCAGCGAAAGGTGGGACCCGGGGACCCAGTACTTC
CDR3 protein: CASSERWDPGTQYF

V gene: TRBV7-2
clone size: .
D gene: .
CDR3 length: 14
J gene: TRBJ1-1
CDR3 DNA: TGTGCCAGCAGCAAACGGGACACCAACACTGAAGCTTTCTTT
CDR3 protein: CASSKRDTNTEAFF

V gene: TRBV11-2
clone size: once
D gene: .
CDR3 length: 14
J gene: TRBJ2-2
CDR3 DNA: TGTGCCAGCAGCCACCCCCCGGGCACCGGGGAGCTGTTTTTT
CDR3 protein: CASSHPPGTGELFF

V gene: TRBV6-1
clone size: few
D gene: .
CDR3 length: 12
J gene: TRBJ1-5
CDR3 DNA: TGTGCCAGCAGTGAATATGGTCAGCCCCAGCATTTT
CDR3 protein: CASSEYGQPQHF

V gene: TRBV4-1
clone size: .
D gene: TRBD1
CDR3 length: 15
J gene: TRBJ2-1
CDR3 DNA: TGCGCCAGCAGCGAGGGACAGGGGGCTTACAATGAGCAGTTCTTC
CDR3 protein: CASSEGQGAYNEQFF

V gene: TRBV28
clone size: .
D gene: .
CDR3 length: 14
J gene: TRBJ1-1
CDR3 DNA: TGTGCCAGCAGCCTTACCCCCCGAACCACTGAAGCTTTCTTT
CDR3 protein: CASSLTPRTTEAFF

V gene: TRBV2
clone size: few
D gene: .
CDR3 length: 13
J gene: TRBJ1-1
CDR3 DNA: TGTGCCAGCAGTGGACAGCAGAACACTGAAGCTTTCTTT
CDR3 protein: CASSGQQNTEAFF

V gene: TRBV11-2
clone size: .
D gene: TRBD1
CDR3 length: 16
J gene: TRBJ1-2
CDR3 DNA: TGTGCCAGCAGCTTTGACAGGGGGCATGAATACTATGGCTACACCTTC
CDR3 protein: CASSFDRGHEYYGYTF

V gene: TRBV7-6
clone size: .
D gene: TRBD2
CDR3 length: 15
J gene: TRBJ2-1
CDR3 DNA: TGTGCCAGCAGCTCCTCGGGACTAAGCTACAATGAGCAGTTCTTC
CDR3 protein: CASSSSGLSYNEQFF

V gene: TRBV7-2
clone size: .
D gene: .
CDR3 length: 15
J gene: TRBJ1-1
CDR3 DNA: TGTGCCAGCAGCTTAGCAGGGACACAGAACACTGAAGCTTTCTTT
CDR3 protein: CASSLAGTQNTEAFF

V gene: TRBV7-2
clone size: .
D gene: TRBD2
CDR3 length: 12
J gene: TRBJ2-7
CDR3 DNA: TGTGCCAGCAGCTTTCAAGCGGGGGAGCAGTACTTC
CDR3 protein: CASSFQAGEQYF

V gene: TRBV19
clone size: .
D gene: .
CDR3 length: 14
J gene: TRBJ1-1
CDR3 DNA: TGTGCCAGTAAGGACGGTGGATATAACACTGAAGCTTTCTTT
CDR3 protein: CASKDGGYNTEAFF

V gene: TRBV11-1
clone size: once
D gene: .
CDR3 length: 17
J gene: TRBJ1-3
CDR3 DNA: TGTGCCAGCAGCTTATTTCCAGGTTCCACCTCTGGAAACACCATATATTTT
CDR3 protein: CASSLFPGSTSGNTIYF

V gene: TRBV27
clone size: .
D gene: .
CDR3 length: 12
J gene: TRBJ2-3
CDR3 DNA: TGTGCCAGCAGTTTTCCAGGAGATACGCAGTATTTT
CDR3 protein: CASSFPGDTQYF

V gene: TRBV15
clone size: .
D gene: .
CDR3 length: 14
J gene: TRBJ1-2
CDR3 DNA: TGTGCCACCAGCAGAGTCGAGGGGACGTATGGCTACACCTTC
CDR3 protein: CATSRVEGTYGYTF

V gene: TRBV9
clone size: .
D gene: TRBD2
CDR3 length: 16
J gene: TRBJ2-3
CDR3 DNA: TGTGCCAGCAGCGTAGGCAGCGGGGGGGTCACAGATACGCAGTATTTT
CDR3 protein: CASSVGSGGVTDTQYF

V gene: TRBV6-1
clone size: .
D gene: .
CDR3 length: 12
J gene: TRBJ2-1
CDR3 DNA: TGTGCCAGCAGTGAAGTTAGTCATGAGCAGTTCTTC
CDR3 protein: CASSEVSHEQFF

V gene: TRBV20-1
clone size: .
D gene: .
CDR3 length: 11
J gene: TRBJ2-5
CDR3 DNA: TGCTCTAGGGCCCGACAAGAGACCCAGTACTTC
CDR3 protein: CSRARQETQYF

V gene: TRBV14
clone size: few
D gene: .
CDR3 length: 16
J gene: TRBJ2-5
CDR3 DNA: TGTGCCAGCAGCCTAGTCCGAGGGGGGTTACAAGAGACCCAGTACTTC
CDR3 protein: CASSLVRGGLQETQYF

V gene: TRBV7-2
clone size: .
D gene: .
CDR3 length: 13
J gene: TRBJ1-5
CDR3 DNA: TGTGCCAGCAGCTTAGGGCCCGGGGAGCCCCAGCATTTT
CDR3 protein: CASSLGPGEPQHF

V gene: TRBV30
clone size: .
D gene: .
CDR3 length: 11
J gene: TRBJ2-1
CDR3 DNA: TGTGCACATGGATGGTCCCATGAGCAGTTCTTC
CDR3 protein: CAHGWSHEQFF

V gene: TRBV4-1
clone size: .
D gene: .
CDR3 length: 15
J gene: TRBJ1-3
CDR3 DNA: TGCGCCAGCAGCCAAGAGTGGGGGATTGGAAACACCATATATTTT
CDR3 protein: CASSQEWGIGNTIYF

V gene: TRBV11-1
clone size: .
D gene: .
CDR3 length: 15
J gene: TRBJ2-7
CDR3 DNA: TGTGCCAGCATCCCCCGGGGAGCAGAGACCTACGAGCAGTACTTC
CDR3 protein: CASIPRGAETYEQYF

V gene: TRBV19
clone size: .
D gene: .
CDR3 length: 17
J gene: TRBJ2-4
CDR3 DNA: TGTGCCAGTAGCGACGGATCCCCAGGGGCGTCCAAAAACATTCAGTACTTC
CDR3 protein: CASSDGSPGASKNIQYF

V gene: TRBV27
clone size: .
D gene: .
CDR3 length: 15
J gene: TRBJ1-1
CDR3 DNA: TGTGCCAGCAGTTTCCTACCTCCCCGGGGGACTGAAGCTTTCTTT
CDR3 protein: CASSFLPPRGTEAFF

V gene: TRBV7-3
clone size: .
D gene: .
CDR3 length: 16
J gene: TRBJ1-6
CDR3 DNA: TGTGCCAGCAGCTTAAGGGGGGGCCCCTATAATTCACCCCTCCACTTT
CDR3 protein: CASSLRGGPYNSPLHF

V gene: TRBV11-2
clone size: .
D gene: .
CDR3 length: 12
J gene: TRBJ2-7
CDR3 DNA: TGTGCCAGCAGCTTAGGCTCCTACGAGCAGTACTTC
CDR3 protein: CASSLGSYEQYF

V gene: TRBV5-1
clone size: .
D gene: .
CDR3 length: 15
J gene: TRBJ2-7
CDR3 DNA: TGCGCCAGCAGAAGCGGGACAGCGAACTCCTACGAGCAGTACTTC
CDR3 protein: CASRSGTANSYEQYF

V gene: TRBV4-1
clone size: .
D gene: .
CDR3 length: 16
J gene: TRBJ2-1
CDR3 DNA: TGCGCCAGCAGCCAACCCGAGGGGCCCAGGCGGAATGAGCAGTTCTTC
CDR3 protein: CASSQPEGPRRNEQFF

V gene: TRBV4-1
clone size: .
D gene: .
CDR3 length: 13
J gene: TRBJ2-2
CDR3 DNA: TGCGCCAGCAGCCAACCAGGGGCCGGGGAGCTGTTTTTT
CDR3 protein: CASSQPGAGELFF

V gene: TRBV5-1
clone size: few
D gene: .
CDR3 length: 11
J gene: TRBJ1-1
CDR3 DNA: TGCGCCAGCAGCTTGAGTGGTGAAGCTTTCTTT
CDR3 protein: CASSLSGEAFF

V gene: TRBV30
clone size: .
D gene: TRBD1
CDR3 length: 15
J gene: TRBJ1-4
CDR3 DNA: TGTGCCTGCACTACCCGACAGGGGTTGGATGAAAAACTGTTTTTT
CDR3 protein: CACTTRQGLDEKLFF

V gene: TRBV6-1
clone size: .
D gene: .
CDR3 length: 13
J gene: TRBJ2-7
CDR3 DNA: TGTGCCAGCAGTGAAAGTCCCCCCTACGAGCAGTACTTC
CDR3 protein: CASSESPPYEQYF

V gene: TRBV6-6
clone size: .
D gene: TRBD2
CDR3 length: 13
J gene: TRBJ2-7
CDR3 DNA: TGTGCCAGCAGGGCGGGGGTCCCCTACGAGCAGTACTTC
CDR3 protein: CASRAGVPYEQYF

V gene: TRBV9
clone size: .
D gene: .
CDR3 length: 13
J gene: TRBJ1-1
CDR3 DNA: TGTGCCAGCAGCGTAGCTCGGGGGACTGAAGCTTTCTTT
CDR3 protein: CASSVARGTEAFF

V gene: TRBV27
clone size: .
D gene: .
CDR3 length: 12
J gene: TRBJ1-2
CDR3 DNA: TGTGCCAGCGGGGCAGGGAACTATGGCTACACCTTC
CDR3 protein: CASGAGNYGYTF

V gene: TRBV18
clone size: .
D gene: TRBD1
CDR3 length: 17
J gene: TRBJ1-4
CDR3 DNA: TGTGCCAGCTCACCACCGGGACAGGGGTCGGCTAATGAAAAACTGTTTTTT
CDR3 protein: CASSPPGQGSANEKLFF

V gene: TRBV27
clone size: .
D gene: .
CDR3 length: 20
J gene: TRBJ2-4
CDR3 DNA: TGTGCCAGCAGTTTATGGCCCTCCCCGTGGAGGGCAGGAACCAAAAACATTCAGTACTTC
CDR3 protein: CASSLWPSPWRAGTKNIQYF

V gene: TRBV7-2
clone size: few
D gene: .
CDR3 length: 12
J gene: TRBJ2-7
CDR3 DNA: TGTGCCAGCAGCCTGGAGGGCGGCGAGCAGTACTTC
CDR3 protein: CASSLEGGEQYF